Listed below are T cell receptor beta chains from one sample, sequenced in a study of shared clonotypes between healthy human individuals. The assay was immunoSEQ multiplex PCR, and TCRdb's table has in-frame clones only and misses some. The sample lists about 2.1 million clones; roughly 93% were seen once. Input material: naive CD8+ T cells from PBMCs. The receptor set was obtained from a man younger than 30 in good health. Some clones in this sample may be carry-over from other donors' samples. Both conserved end residues are part of each CDR3. Fields, in order: D gene, CDR3 length, J gene, clone size, V gene, CDR3 protein, CDR3 DNA. The D gene is left open where the match is weak. Some rows have no size entry. The others give once, few or many, or a class for an expanded clone.

d_gene: -; len: 14; j_gene: TRBJ1-1; abundance: -; v_gene: TRBV7-2; CDR3aa: CASSLDRRNTEAFF; CDR3nt: TGTGCCAGCAGCTTAGACAGGAGGAACACTGAAGCTTTCTTT
d_gene: TRBD1; len: 17; j_gene: TRBJ2-1; abundance: -; v_gene: TRBV28; CDR3aa: CASSLVSRGPFYNEQFF; CDR3nt: TGTGCCAGCAGTTTGGTCAGCAGGGGGCCCTTCTACAATGAGCAGTTCTTC
d_gene: -; len: 14; j_gene: TRBJ2-6; abundance: -; v_gene: TRBV28; CDR3aa: CASCDVSGANVLTF; CDR3nt: TGTGCCAGTTGTGATGTCTCTGGGGCCAACGTCCTGACTTTC
d_gene: -; len: 13; j_gene: TRBJ2-7; abundance: -; v_gene: TRBV28; CDR3aa: CASSLFRTYEQYF; CDR3nt: TGTGCCAGCAGTTTATTTAGAACCTACGAGCAGTACTTC
d_gene: -; len: 18; j_gene: TRBJ1-5; abundance: -; v_gene: TRBV28; CDR3aa: CASSLLVSGFGSNQPQHF; CDR3nt: TGTGCCAGCAGTTTGCTCGTATCGGGTTTTGGTAGCAATCAGCCCCAGCATTTT
d_gene: -; len: 15; j_gene: TRBJ2-7; abundance: -; v_gene: TRBV19; CDR3aa: CASSNWRGRNYEQYF; CDR3nt: TGTGCCAGTAGTAATTGGAGGGGACGGAACTACGAGCAGTACTTC
d_gene: -; len: 15; j_gene: TRBJ1-2; abundance: -; v_gene: TRBV7-8; CDR3aa: CASSARQDVDYGYTF; CDR3nt: TGTGCCAGCAGCGCTAGGCAAGATGTGGACTATGGCTACACCTTC
d_gene: -; len: 15; j_gene: TRBJ2-2; abundance: once; v_gene: TRBV13; CDR3aa: CASSTLSEGTGELFF; CDR3nt: TGTGCCAGCAGCACGCTATCCGAGGGAACCGGGGAGCTGTTTTTT
d_gene: TRBD2; len: 16; j_gene: TRBJ2-7; abundance: -; v_gene: TRBV2; CDR3aa: CASSALTSGPSYEQYF; CDR3nt: TGTGCCAGCAGTGCGTTGACTAGCGGGCCCTCCTACGAGCAGTACTTC
d_gene: -; len: 13; j_gene: TRBJ2-2; abundance: once; v_gene: TRBV28; CDR3aa: CASSSLGGGELFF; CDR3nt: TGTGCCAGCAGCAGCCTAGGGGGCGGGGAGCTGTTTTTT
d_gene: -; len: 13; j_gene: TRBJ1-1; abundance: few; v_gene: TRBV5-1; CDR3aa: CASSLGGITEAFF; CDR3nt: TGCGCCAGCAGCTTGGGCGGGATCACTGAAGCTTTCTTT
d_gene: -; len: 11; j_gene: TRBJ2-7; abundance: -; v_gene: TRBV9; CDR3aa: CASSISYEQYF; CDR3nt: TGTGCCAGCAGCATTTCCTACGAGCAGTACTTC
d_gene: TRBD1; len: 17; j_gene: TRBJ1-1; abundance: -; v_gene: TRBV28; CDR3aa: CASSLGQGFIRGTEAFF; CDR3nt: TGTGCCAGCAGTTTGGGACAGGGGTTTATTCGGGGCACTGAAGCTTTCTTT
d_gene: -; len: 17; j_gene: TRBJ2-2; abundance: -; v_gene: TRBV11-2; CDR3aa: CASSLSPGSTSGGELFF; CDR3nt: TGTGCCAGCAGCTTATCCCCCGGGAGCACCAGCGGCGGGGAGCTGTTTTTT
d_gene: -; len: 11; j_gene: TRBJ2-5; abundance: -; v_gene: TRBV29-1; CDR3aa: CSVEQGHGQYF; CDR3nt: TGCAGCGTTGAACAGGGACACGGGCAGTACTTC
d_gene: TRBD1; len: 15; j_gene: TRBJ2-5; abundance: -; v_gene: TRBV5-1; CDR3aa: CASSEDRLRQETQYF; CDR3nt: TGCGCCAGCAGCGAGGACAGGCTTCGACAAGAGACCCAGTACTTC
d_gene: -; len: 15; j_gene: TRBJ2-1; abundance: -; v_gene: TRBV7-9; CDR3aa: CASTLAGSSYNEQFF; CDR3nt: TGTGCCAGCACTCTAGCAGGGAGCTCCTACAATGAGCAGTTCTTC
d_gene: -; len: 15; j_gene: TRBJ2-3; abundance: -; v_gene: TRBV13; CDR3aa: CASSPRGTPADTQYF; CDR3nt: TGTGCCAGCAGCCCGAGAGGGACTCCGGCAGATACGCAGTATTTT